One and the same sample provided the 10 T cell receptor beta chains below, sequenced in a study of radiotherapy plus CTLA-4 blockade in lung cancer. The protocol was immunoSEQ multiplex PCR, while the TCRdb copy is restricted to in-frame clones and leaves out a portion. Of around 42,000 clones in the sample, approximately 62% were seen once. The source was peripheral blood, collected from a patient treated with radiotherapy plus ipilimumab. The origin of the receptors is a human donor with non-small cell lung cancer who had a partial response to radiotherapy plus ipilimumab.

The rearrangement links TRBV11-2 to TRBJ2-1; 9 bases agree with TRBD2. CDR1 is SGHAT, CDR2 FQNNGV, per germline. V was clipped by 3 bases and J by 3 bases; unmatched bases: 3. The CDR3 has 15 residues. The CDR3 is CASSLREGRYNEQFF. The CDR3 region has the DNA TGTGCCAGCAGCTTGCGGGAGGGTCGCTACAATGAGCAGTTCTTC.

This chain links TRBV2 with TRBJ2-1, with TRBD2 matching over 9 bases. The CDR3 loop spans 15 amino acids. V trimming: 6 bases; J trimming: 4 bases; junction bases outside the gene matches: 7. CDR1 is SNHLY, CDR2 FYNNEI, per germline. The CDR3 coding sequence is TGTGCCAGCAGCTGGCCGGCGGGAGGGTACAATGAGCAGTTCTTC. Its protein product is CASSWPAGGYNEQFF.

The chain combines TRBV14 with TRBJ2-1; 9 nucleotides line up with TRBD2. This CDR3 region has 15 residues. V lost 2 bases to trimming and J lost 9 bases; unmatched junction nucleotides: 8. Per the germline V gene, CDR1 is SGHDN and CDR2 is FVKESK. CDR3 protein: CASSQSAGGPGEQFF. In nucleotides, the CDR3 is TGTGCCAGCAGCCAAAGTGCGGGAGGGCCGGGTGAGCAGTTCTTC.

About this clone itself: A far larger clone lies a single base away; this is likely a read error. The rearrangement links TRBV7-9 to TRBJ1-5; D remains ambiguous. The germline gives CDR1 SEHNR, CDR2 FQNEAQ (reference sequence). The CDR3 extends over 14 amino acids. The DNA of the CDR3 is TGTGCCAGCTGCCGGGAACCACAAAATCAGCCCCACCATTTT. Its translation: CASCREPQNQPHHF.

The gene calls are TRBV7-9 and TRBJ2-3; 9 nucleotides align to TRBD2. The V and J ends lost 2 bases and 3 bases, in that order; junction bases with no gene match: 9. The CDR3 totals 17 residues. Germline V gene sequence: CDR1 SEHNR, CDR2 FQNEAQ (reference sequence). The CDR3 is CASSLYSASGKTDTQYF. In DNA, the CDR3 is TGTGCCAGCAGCTTATACTCTGCTAGCGGGAAAACAGATACGCAGTATTTT. Based on the CDR3 plus reference TRBV7-9 and TRBJ2-3, the full variable domain is DTGVSQNPRHKITKRGQNVTFRCDPISEHNRLYWYRQTLGQGPEFLTYFQNEAQLEKSRLLSDRFSAERPKGSFSTLEIQRTEQGDSAMYLCASSLYSASGKTDTQYFGPGTRLTVL.

This clone showed up just a few times. The chain carries TRBV21-1 and TRBJ1-2; the table names TRBD1, a call not compared with the DNA. TRBV21-1 is a documented pseudogene. The CDR3 contains 15 residues. In DNA, the CDR3 is TGTGCCAGCAGCAAACTAGGGACAGGGGGCGCGGGCTACACCTTC. This gives the protein CASSKLGTGGAGYTF.

In its sample, this clone was seen a few times. CDR3 sequence: CASSAFLQSTDTQYF. CDR3 in DNA: TGTGCCAGCAGCGCCTTTCTCCAGAGCACAGATACGCAGTATTTT. The gene calls are TRBV9 and TRBJ2-3; D unresolved. Trimming removed 3 bases from V and 0 bases from J, with 11 bases in between. Looked up from germline, CDR1 is SGDLS and CDR2 is YYNGEE. CDR3 length: 15 residues.

The sample holds a few counts of this clone. This chain links TRBV7-3 with TRBJ2-5; a possible D gene is TRBD2 (6 bases). V was pared by 5 bases and J by 1 base, with 11 bases between. CDR1 is SGHTA and CDR2 is FQGTGA in the germline V gene. The CDR3 consists of 14 residues. The CDR3 loop is CASSPTGLQETQYF. CDR3 nucleotides: TGTGCCAGCAGCCCCACGGGACTCCAAGAGACCCAGTACTTC.

V usage is TRBV6-6 and J usage is TRBJ2-5, with TRBD2 matching 12 bases. Germline CDR1 reads MNHNY; CDR2 reads SVGAGI (reference sequence). The V and J ends lost 5 bases and 2 bases, in that order; junction bases with no gene match: 6. The CDR3 contains 16 residues. DNA of the CDR3: TGTGCCAGCAGTCGATGGACTAGCGGGGAGCAAGAGACCCAGTACTTC. Amino acids: CASSRWTSGEQETQYF.

As regards this clone: Its ends do not fully match the called genes, so a read error is possible. This chain connects TRBV13 to TRBJ2-7; 8 bases agree with TRBD2. There are 11 residues in the CDR3. The V gene's germline CDR1 is PRHDT and CDR2 FYEKMQ (reference sequence). The CDR3 coding sequence is TGTGCCAGCAGCTCTCAGGGTAGCGGGGCCTTC. Its translation: CASSSQGSGAF. Full variable domain (rest looked up from reference TRBV13 and TRBJ2-7): AAGVIQSPRHLIKEKRETATLKCYPIPRHDTVYWYQQGPGQDPQFLISFYEKMQSDKGSIPDRFSAQQFSDYHSELNMSSLELGDSALYFCASSSQGSGAFGPGTRLTVT.